These T cell receptor beta chains were read from a single sample in a study of T cell responses to AZD1222 COVID-19 vaccine. The method was immunoSEQ multiplex PCR; TCRdb's version includes in-frame clones alone and lacks a portion of them. The sample lists 150,000 or so clones; just under 95% were seen once. The sequences come from peripheral blood, collected on day 0 of AZD1222 vaccination. All receptors come from an adult in good health. Each CDR3 is given with its conserved first and last residue. The order of the fields is D gene, V gene, J gene, clone size, CDR3 DNA, CDR3 protein. The D gene is left open where the match is weak. Clone size is stated in some rows and not others, as once, few, many or a class when expanded.

D gene: TRBD2; V gene: TRBV24-1; J gene: TRBJ2-3; clone size: .; CDR3 DNA: TGTGCCACCAGTGATTTGGGACACCTTACTAGCGGGAGCTTCAGCCCAGATACGCAGTATTTT; CDR3 protein: CATSDLGHLTSGSFSPDTQYF
D gene: .; V gene: TRBV2; J gene: TRBJ1-1; clone size: .; CDR3 DNA: TGTGCCAGTCTGGTCAGGACGAACACTGAAGCTTTCTTT; CDR3 protein: CASLVRTNTEAFF
D gene: TRBD1; V gene: TRBV6-5; J gene: TRBJ2-7; clone size: .; CDR3 DNA: TGTGCCAGCAGGTTACTGGGGACAGAACCCTACGAGCAGTACTTC; CDR3 protein: CASRLLGTEPYEQYF
D gene: .; V gene: TRBV7-6; J gene: TRBJ2-2; clone size: .; CDR3 DNA: TGTGCCAGCAGCTTAGTCCCGCCGGGACGGGTGAACACCGGGGAGCTGTTTTTT; CDR3 protein: CASSLVPPGRVNTGELFF
D gene: .; V gene: TRBV4-2; J gene: TRBJ2-1; clone size: .; CDR3 DNA: TGTGCCAGCAGCCAAGATATTAGCGGTCTCTACAATGAGCAGTTCTTC; CDR3 protein: CASSQDISGLYNEQFF
D gene: .; V gene: TRBV6-5; J gene: TRBJ1-6; clone size: .; CDR3 DNA: TGTGCCAGCACCCACCTACGTTCACCCCTCCACTTT; CDR3 protein: CASTHLRSPLHF
D gene: .; V gene: TRBV7-2; J gene: TRBJ1-2; clone size: .; CDR3 DNA: TGTGCCAGCAGCTCACAAACAGGGAACTATGGCTACACCTTC; CDR3 protein: CASSSQTGNYGYTF
D gene: .; V gene: TRBV19; J gene: TRBJ1-5; clone size: .; CDR3 DNA: TGTGCCAGTAGTCTTTTACGGCAGCCCCAGCATTTT; CDR3 protein: CASSLLRQPQHF
D gene: TRBD1; V gene: TRBV6-6; J gene: TRBJ2-7; clone size: once; CDR3 DNA: TGTGCCAGCTTAGAACAGGGGTCCTACGAGCAGTACTTC; CDR3 protein: CASLEQGSYEQYF
D gene: .; V gene: TRBV9; J gene: TRBJ2-2; clone size: .; CDR3 DNA: TGTGCCAGCAGCATCGCCCCCGGGGGAAAGGGTGCCGGGGAGCTGTTTTTT; CDR3 protein: CASSIAPGGKGAGELFF
D gene: .; V gene: TRBV15; J gene: TRBJ1-2; clone size: .; CDR3 DNA: TGTGCCACCAGCGCCGCCGGGGGAGGTTACTATGGCTACACCTTC; CDR3 protein: CATSAAGGGYYGYTF
D gene: .; V gene: TRBV28; J gene: TRBJ1-5; clone size: .; CDR3 DNA: TGTGCCAGCAATCAGGGAAGCAATCAGCCCCAGCATTTT; CDR3 protein: CASNQGSNQPQHF
D gene: TRBD2; V gene: TRBV6-2/TRBV6-3; J gene: TRBJ2-3; clone size: .; CDR3 DNA: TGTGCCAGCAGTTACGCGGGAGGAGGCACAGATACGCAGTATTTT; CDR3 protein: CASSYAGGGTDTQYF
D gene: .; V gene: TRBV28; J gene: TRBJ2-7; clone size: .; CDR3 DNA: TGTGCCAGCGGAGCTAGGGAATACGAGCAGTACTTC; CDR3 protein: CASGAREYEQYF
D gene: .; V gene: TRBV19; J gene: TRBJ1-3; clone size: .; CDR3 DNA: TGTGCCACCTCGGGCGGGGGTCCTCTCTCTGGAAACACCATATATTTT; CDR3 protein: CATSGGGPLSGNTIYF
D gene: .; V gene: TRBV19; J gene: TRBJ2-7; clone size: .; CDR3 DNA: TGTGCCAGTAGTATAGGGTACAGGGTGGAGCCCTACGAGCAGTACTTC; CDR3 protein: CASSIGYRVEPYEQYF
D gene: TRBD2; V gene: TRBV19; J gene: TRBJ2-7; clone size: .; CDR3 DNA: TGTGCCAGTAGTAGAACTAGCGGGGGTCACGAGCAGTACTTC; CDR3 protein: CASSRTSGGHEQYF
D gene: .; V gene: TRBV7-9; J gene: TRBJ2-7; clone size: .; CDR3 DNA: TGTGCCAGCAGTTACCTCGGGGGCGAGCAGTACTTC; CDR3 protein: CASSYLGGEQYF
D gene: .; V gene: TRBV6-5; J gene: TRBJ2-2; clone size: .; CDR3 DNA: TGTGCCAGCAGTTACTTCACCGGGGAGCTGTTTTTT; CDR3 protein: CASSYFTGELFF
D gene: TRBD1; V gene: TRBV3-1/TRBV3-2; J gene: TRBJ2-2; clone size: .; CDR3 DNA: TGTGCCAGCAGCCAAGCGGGCCGGCAGGGGGCGAGGCCCGGGGAGCTGTTTTTT; CDR3 protein: CASSQAGRQGARPGELFF
D gene: TRBD1; V gene: TRBV3-1/TRBV3-2; J gene: TRBJ1-1; clone size: .; CDR3 DNA: TGTGCCAGCAGCCAATACGCAGACAGGGGGACTGAAGCTTTCTTT; CDR3 protein: CASSQYADRGTEAFF
D gene: .; V gene: TRBV6-1; J gene: TRBJ2-2; clone size: .; CDR3 DNA: TGTGCCAGCAGTGACTGGTTGGGGGGAGCGAACACCGGGGAGCTGTTTTTT; CDR3 protein: CASSDWLGGANTGELFF
D gene: TRBD1; V gene: TRBV12-3/TRBV12-4; J gene: TRBJ2-7; clone size: .; CDR3 DNA: TGTGCCAGCAGCTCGGACAGGTCCCACGAGCAGTACTTC; CDR3 protein: CASSSDRSHEQYF
D gene: .; V gene: TRBV23-1; J gene: TRBJ2-2; clone size: .; CDR3 DNA: TGCGCCAGCAGTCACTACCCAGGGGTTAACTCCGGGGAGCTGTTTTTT; CDR3 protein: CASSHYPGVNSGELFF
D gene: .; V gene: TRBV27; J gene: TRBJ1-6; clone size: .; CDR3 DNA: TGTGCCAGCAGACGAGGGTTCCCTAATTCACCCCTCCACTTT; CDR3 protein: CASRRGFPNSPLHF
D gene: .; V gene: TRBV3-1/TRBV3-2; J gene: TRBJ2-1; clone size: .; CDR3 DNA: TGTGCCAGCAGCCCGACAGGTGTAGGCTACAATGAGCAGTTCTTC; CDR3 protein: CASSPTGVGYNEQFF
D gene: .; V gene: TRBV7-2; J gene: TRBJ2-2; clone size: .; CDR3 DNA: TGTGCCAGCAGCGCATTTTCCGGGGAGCTGTTTTTT; CDR3 protein: CASSAFSGELFF
D gene: .; V gene: TRBV10-1; J gene: TRBJ2-5; clone size: .; CDR3 DNA: TGCGCCAGCAGTGGCCCGGGACGTCACCAAGAGACCCAGTACTTC; CDR3 protein: CASSGPGRHQETQYF
D gene: TRBD1; V gene: TRBV19; J gene: TRBJ1-1; clone size: .; CDR3 DNA: TGTGCCAGTATTCGGGGGACAGGGGACACTGAAGCTTTCTTT; CDR3 protein: CASIRGTGDTEAFF
D gene: TRBD1; V gene: TRBV14; J gene: TRBJ1-2; clone size: .; CDR3 DNA: TGTGCCAGCAGCCCGGACAGGGTCCGTGGCTACACCTTC; CDR3 protein: CASSPDRVRGYTF
D gene: TRBD2; V gene: TRBV5-6; J gene: TRBJ2-1; clone size: .; CDR3 DNA: TGTGCCAGCAGCTTGGGGACTAGCGGTCTCAATGAGCAGTTCTTC; CDR3 protein: CASSLGTSGLNEQFF
D gene: TRBD1; V gene: TRBV6-5; J gene: TRBJ2-5; clone size: .; CDR3 DNA: TGTGCCAGCAAAAGGACTCGGACAGGGGAGACCCAGTACTTC; CDR3 protein: CASKRTRTGETQYF
D gene: .; V gene: TRBV7-9; J gene: TRBJ1-1; clone size: .; CDR3 DNA: TGTGCCAGCAGCCCAGAAACCCTCATGAACACTGAAGCTTTCTTT; CDR3 protein: CASSPETLMNTEAFF
D gene: TRBD1; V gene: TRBV7-8; J gene: TRBJ2-7; clone size: .; CDR3 DNA: TGTGCCAGCAGCCTAGATTGGACAGGGGCACCCTACGAGCAGTACTTC; CDR3 protein: CASSLDWTGAPYEQYF
D gene: .; V gene: TRBV21-1; J gene: TRBJ1-1; clone size: .; CDR3 DNA: TGTGCCAGCAGCAAAGCGCGGGACAGGGGCACTGAAGCTTTCTTT; CDR3 protein: CASSKARDRGTEAFF
D gene: .; V gene: TRBV19; J gene: TRBJ2-1; clone size: .; CDR3 DNA: TGTGCCAGTAGTCAATACAGGGACGCCTACAATGAGCAGTTCTTC; CDR3 protein: CASSQYRDAYNEQFF
D gene: .; V gene: TRBV5-1; J gene: TRBJ1-4; clone size: .; CDR3 DNA: TGCGCCAGCAGCTCCTATGGTGATGCAACTAATGAAAAACTGTTTTTT; CDR3 protein: CASSSYGDATNEKLFF
D gene: .; V gene: TRBV28; J gene: TRBJ1-2; clone size: .; CDR3 DNA: TGTGCCAGCAGTTTGTCAGGGAGGGCTGGCTACACCTTC; CDR3 protein: CASSLSGRAGYTF
D gene: .; V gene: TRBV19; J gene: TRBJ2-2; clone size: .; CDR3 DNA: TGTGCCAGTAGTATTATTGGAGCGAACACCGGGGAGCTGTTTTTT; CDR3 protein: CASSIIGANTGELFF
D gene: TRBD2; V gene: TRBV7-6; J gene: TRBJ2-5; clone size: .; CDR3 DNA: TGTGCCAGCAGCTTAGGTCTCGCTAGCGGAGAAGAGACCCAGTACTTC; CDR3 protein: CASSLGLASGEETQYF
D gene: TRBD1; V gene: TRBV5-1; J gene: TRBJ2-1; clone size: once; CDR3 DNA: TGCGCCAGCAGCTTTTTTCGGGGACAGGCATACAATGAGCAGTTCTTC; CDR3 protein: CASSFFRGQAYNEQFF
D gene: .; V gene: TRBV3-1/TRBV3-2; J gene: TRBJ2-7; clone size: .; CDR3 DNA: TGTGCCAGCAGCCAAGCGTACGAGCAGTACTTC; CDR3 protein: CASSQAYEQYF
D gene: .; V gene: TRBV28; J gene: TRBJ1-5; clone size: once; CDR3 DNA: TGTGCCAGCAGTTTATGGGGGGGTGCGACCCCGCAGCCCCAGCATTTT; CDR3 protein: CASSLWGGATPQPQHF
D gene: .; V gene: TRBV25-1; J gene: TRBJ2-3; clone size: .; CDR3 DNA: TGTGCCAGCAGTGAATCTAGCCGCACAGATACGCAGTATTTT; CDR3 protein: CASSESSRTDTQYF
D gene: .; V gene: TRBV28; J gene: TRBJ1-1; clone size: .; CDR3 DNA: TGTGCCAGCGCGGCACACAGGGCGGACACTGAAGCTTTCTTT; CDR3 protein: CASAAHRADTEAFF
D gene: TRBD1; V gene: TRBV2; J gene: TRBJ1-2; clone size: .; CDR3 DNA: TGTGCCAGCAGTGAAGCCTTGACAGGGCGAAACTATGGCTACACCTTC; CDR3 protein: CASSEALTGRNYGYTF
D gene: .; V gene: TRBV27; J gene: TRBJ2-2; clone size: .; CDR3 DNA: TGTGCCAGCAGTAGGGGGGTGCCGAACACCGGGGAGCTGTTTTTT; CDR3 protein: CASSRGVPNTGELFF
D gene: TRBD1; V gene: TRBV29-1; J gene: TRBJ2-3; clone size: .; CDR3 DNA: TGCAGCGTAGGACAGGGAGGTACGCAGTATTTT; CDR3 protein: CSVGQGGTQYF
D gene: .; V gene: TRBV28; J gene: TRBJ1-4; clone size: .; CDR3 DNA: TGTGCCAGCAGTTTAGGGGGACGGCCCGATGAAAAACTGTTTTTT; CDR3 protein: CASSLGGRPDEKLFF
D gene: .; V gene: TRBV5-1; J gene: TRBJ2-5; clone size: .; CDR3 DNA: TGCGCCAGCAGCTTCGGGGTTCCGGAGACCCAGTACTTC; CDR3 protein: CASSFGVPETQYF
D gene: TRBD1; V gene: TRBV29-1; J gene: TRBJ2-1; clone size: once; CDR3 DNA: TGCAGCGTCGACATAAGGACAGGGGGGCTAGGGCGTGAGCAGTTCTTC; CDR3 protein: CSVDIRTGGLGREQFF
D gene: .; V gene: TRBV4-1; J gene: TRBJ2-7; clone size: .; CDR3 DNA: TGCGCCAGCAGCCAATCTGAACTCAGCTACGAGCAGTACTTC; CDR3 protein: CASSQSELSYEQYF
D gene: TRBD2; V gene: TRBV5-1; J gene: TRBJ2-3; clone size: .; CDR3 DNA: TGCGCCAGCAGCTTGGGACTAGCGGCTAGCACAGATACGCAGTATTTT; CDR3 protein: CASSLGLAASTDTQYF